These 21 T cell receptor beta chains share one sample of origin, sequenced in a study of cytomegalovirus exposure and HLA in healthy donors (dated by TCRdb to 2016 to 2017). Preparation of the library involved the immunoSEQ multiplex PCR assay. For the multiplex PCR, a mixture combining 60 forward primers for TCR Vbeta segments and 13 reverse primers for TCR Jbeta segments was used. In TCRdb, the immuneACCESS table is reduced to in-frame sequences with V and J assigned. These tables do not hold every clone; where another copy was compared, an unresolved V gene accounts for under half, and the others remain unexplained. This sample comprises approximately 80,000 clones, under 80% of them detected only once. Jointly, the top ten make up approximately 20% of the sample. Input material: PBMCs. These receptors were taken from a man aged 25-45 years in good health and CMV-seropositive.

This clone has just a few counts. The genes are TRBV28 and TRBJ2-3; 9 nucleotides align to TRBD1. From germline, CDR1 is MDHEN and CDR2 SYDVKM. The J segment lost 9 bases and the V segment lost 4 bases, leaving 11 bases of the junction unmatched. CDR3 length equals 15 residues. CDR3 bases: TGTGCCAGCAGTTCCAACCTAGGGGACAGGGAAACGCAGTATTTT. Its protein is CASSSNLGDRETQYF.

CDR3 in DNA: TGTGCCACCAGCAGAGGGGACAGGACTTTCTTT. It yields the protein CATSRGDRTFF. This chain uses TRBV15 with TRBJ1-1; 8 bases agree with TRBD1. CDR1 and CDR2 from the germline V gene are LNHNV and YYDKDF (reference sequence). This CDR3 region has 11 residues. V trimming: 1 base; J trimming: 12 bases; junction bases outside the gene matches: 1.

The chain is built from TRBV10-1 and TRBJ2-7, with 8 bases matching TRBD2. The CDR3 length is 15 residues. CDR1 WNHNN and CDR2 SYGVQD come from the germline V gene (reference sequence). The J segment lost 4 bases and the V segment lost 2 bases, leaving 7 bases of the junction unmatched. Here the CDR3 DNA reads TGCGCCAGCAGTGAGGGACGGGGGGGGTTTTACGAGCAGTACTTC. Amino acids: CASSEGRGGFYEQYF.

The V and J genes are TRBV28 and TRBJ2-7, with D perhaps TRBD1 (5 bases). CDR1 and CDR2 (germline): MDHEN, SYDVKM. The CDR3 is 16 residues long. Trimming left V 1 base short and J 2 bases short, with 15 bases between. The CDR3 bases are TGTGCCAGCAGTTTATTCCGATCGACAGAGACCTACGAGCAGTACTTC. It translates to CASSLFRSTETYEQYF.

The chain carries TRBV5-1 and TRBJ2-1; 8 bases align to TRBD1. V lost 4 bases, J lost 4 bases, and 4 bases stayed unmatched. The CDR3 runs to 14 residues. Per the germline V gene, CDR1 is SGHRS and CDR2 is YFSETQ. In DNA form, the CDR3 reads TGCGCCAGCAGCGAAGACAGGGGATACAATGAGCAGTTCTTC. This translates into CASSEDRGYNEQFF.

This rearrangement joins TRBV2 to TRBJ2-6; 7 bases fit TRBD1. Germline lookup yields CDR1 SNHLY and CDR2 FYNNEI. The CDR3 has 16 residues. V lost 9 bases, J lost 0 bases, and 8 bases stayed unmatched. The CDR3 loop is CASEKGALSGANVLTF. The CDR3, as DNA: TGTGCCAGTGAGAAGGGGGCCCTCTCTGGGGCCAACGTCCTGACTTTC.

The rearrangement uses TRBV7-8 and TRBJ2-2; TRBD2 agrees at 10 bases. This CDR3 has 14 residues. After removal of 3 bases from V and 7 bases from J, the junction contained 2 bases not matched to a gene. Germline V CDR1 and CDR2: SGHVS, FQNEAQ. The CDR3 bases are TGTGCCAGCAGCTTCTGGACTAGCGGCGGGGAGCTGTTTTTT. This translates into CASSFWTSGGELFF.

J is TRBJ1-1 and V is TRBV29-1, with D perhaps matching TRBD1 (5 bases). Trimming shortened V by 3 bases and J by 0 bases, and 8 bases separated the two germline ends. Germline V lookup: CDR1 SQVTM, CDR2 ANQGSEA. The CDR3 loop spans 13 amino acids. The DNA of the CDR3 is TGCAGCGTTGAGAGACAGTTGAACACTGAAGCTTTCTTT. This sequence encodes CSVERQLNTEAFF.

Note on this clone: The junction departs from germline at one end; a sequencing error may be responsible. V is TRBV7-2 and J is TRBJ1-5, with TRBD1 as a possible D gene (5 bases). The V gene's germline CDR1 is SGHTA and CDR2 FQGNSA. This CDR3 comprises 13 residues. The CDR3, as DNA: TGTGCCAGCAGCCCAGGACGACCGGGACTTGGTTATTTT. Protein: CASSPGRPGLGYF.

The chain carries TRBV7-3 and TRBJ2-2; 7 bases line up with TRBD2. V gave up 5 bases and J gave up 0 bases; unmatched junction bases: 3. Per germline, CDR1 SGHTA and CDR2 FQGTGA. The CDR3 has 15 residues. The CDR3 nucleotides are TGTGCCAGCAGCGGGAGGGGATCGAACACCGGGGAGCTGTTTTTT. Protein: CASSGRGSNTGELFF.

V gene TRBV6-5 combines with J gene TRBJ2-7; TRBD2 agrees at 10 bases. Losses at the gene ends were 5 bases for V and 2 bases for J; bases not matched to a gene: 6. Germline values: CDR1 MNHEY, CDR2 SVGAGI. CDR3 length equals 15 residues. CDR3 in DNA: TGTGCCAGCAGTCTTAGCGGGAGGCTAACCTACGAGCAGTACTTC. Amino acids: CASSLSGRLTYEQYF.

V usage is TRBV28 and J usage is TRBJ1-1, with D perhaps TRBD1 (6 bases). Germline V gene sequence: CDR1 MDHEN, CDR2 SYDVKM. This CDR3 region has 13 residues. V was shortened by 10 bases and J by 5 bases, with 17 bases between the two germline ends. CDR3 sequence reads: CATLGHQRTEAFF. In DNA form, the CDR3 reads TGTGCCACCTTGGGACATCAAAGGACTGAAGCTTTCTTT.

The V gene is TRBV29-1, the J gene TRBJ2-2; 13 bases map to TRBD2. The CDR3 totals 15 residues. The junction had 4 bases not matched to a gene; V was cut back by 2 bases and J by 7 bases. Germline-derived CDR1 and CDR2 are SQVTM and ANQGSEA. The CDR3 DNA sequence: TGCAGCGTTGAAACTAGCGGGAGGGCCCACGGGGAGCTGTTTTTT. This codes for CSVETSGRAHGELFF.

The chain is built from TRBV15 and TRBJ1-5; D may be TRBD1 (6 bases). Germline V gene data show CDR1 as LNHNV and CDR2 as YYDKDF (reference sequence). V shed 0 bases and J shed 1 base, with 13 bases lying between them. This CDR3 region has 17 residues. DNA for the CDR3: TGTGCCACCAGCAGAGATCTATCAGGGGCCAGCAATCAGCCCCAGCATTTT. Its protein product is CATSRDLSGASNQPQHF.

This clone was observed a few times. This rearrangement joins TRBV6-6 to TRBJ1-4, with 7 bases matching TRBD1. This CDR3 is 16 amino acids long. J was trimmed by 3 bases and V by 7 bases; bases with no gene match: 11. CDR1 is MNHNY, CDR2 SVGAGI, per germline (reference sequence). The CDR3 nucleotides read TGTGCCAGCAACTTAGGGGGCGCAATGGCTAATGAAAAACTGTTTTTT. This gives the protein CASNLGGAMANEKLFF.

The chain recombines TRBV29-1 with TRBJ1-2, with 9 bases that match TRBD1. From germline, CDR1 is SQVTM and CDR2 ANQGSEA. V shed 1 base, J shed 6 bases, and the junction held 6 bases outside the gene matches. The CDR3 is 14 amino acids. The CDR3 nucleotides are TGCAGCGTTGAAGCCCCCGGGACAGGGAATGGCTACACCTTC. Translating gives CSVEAPGTGNGYTF.

This rearrangement joins TRBV7-9 to TRBJ1-1; 7 bases agree with TRBD1. Germline V gives CDR1 SEHNR, CDR2 FQNEAQ (reference sequence). This CDR3 contains 15 residues. The junction had 7 bases not matched to a gene; V was cut back by 5 bases and J by 1 base. CDR3 loop: CASSPISGGNTEAFF. Written as DNA, the CDR3 is TGTGCCAGCAGCCCAATTTCAGGGGGGAACACTGAAGCTTTCTTT. The complete variable domain, with remaining parts taken from reference TRBV7-9 and TRBJ1-1, reads DTGVSQNPRHKITKRGQNVTFRCDPISEHNRLYWYRQTLGQGPEFLTYFQNEAQLEKSRLLSDRFSAERPKGSFSTLEIQRTEQGDSAMYLCASSPISGGNTEAFFGQGTRLTVV.

The chain recombines TRBV7-9 with TRBJ2-1; no definite D call. Germline lookup yields CDR1 SEHNR and CDR2 FQNEAQ (reference sequence). This CDR3 has 14 amino acids. V lost 2 bases to trimming and J lost 5 bases, with 10 bases between them. The CDR3 loop reads CASSLSVGNNEQFF. In nucleotides, the CDR3 is TGTGCCAGCAGCTTAAGCGTAGGCAACAATGAGCAGTTCTTC.

This clone has only a few counts. This rearrangement joins TRBV5-1 to TRBJ2-5; D is undetermined. Trimming left V 0 bases short and J 5 bases short, with 8 bases between. Per the germline V gene, CDR1 is SGHRS and CDR2 is YFSETQ. The CDR3 sequence is 13 residues long. Here the CDR3 reads CASSLVPRETQYF. In DNA form, the CDR3 reads TGCGCCAGCAGCTTGGTTCCACGGGAGACCCAGTACTTC.

In this sample, this clone turned up a few times. The rearrangement uses TRBV7-2 and TRBJ1-1; no clear D. The CDR3 loop spans 13 amino acids. The germline V gene has CDR1 SGHTA and CDR2 FQGNSA. V was trimmed by 3 bases and J by 3 bases, leaving 8 bases between them. CDR3 sequence (DNA): TGTGCCAGCAGCTTCAATACAGACACTGAAGCTTTCTTT. Residues: CASSFNTDTEAFF.

This clone occurred once. One end of the junction is discordant with germline, which a read error may explain. This chain connects TRBV11-3 to TRBJ1-1; TRBD1 might be the D (5 bases). CDR1 is SGHNT, CDR2 YENEEA, per germline. The CDR3 loop spans 13 amino acids. The CDR3 loop reads CASSLKGNSEAFF. DNA of the CDR3: TGTGCCAGCAGCTTAAAGGGGAACTCTGAAGCTTTCTTT.